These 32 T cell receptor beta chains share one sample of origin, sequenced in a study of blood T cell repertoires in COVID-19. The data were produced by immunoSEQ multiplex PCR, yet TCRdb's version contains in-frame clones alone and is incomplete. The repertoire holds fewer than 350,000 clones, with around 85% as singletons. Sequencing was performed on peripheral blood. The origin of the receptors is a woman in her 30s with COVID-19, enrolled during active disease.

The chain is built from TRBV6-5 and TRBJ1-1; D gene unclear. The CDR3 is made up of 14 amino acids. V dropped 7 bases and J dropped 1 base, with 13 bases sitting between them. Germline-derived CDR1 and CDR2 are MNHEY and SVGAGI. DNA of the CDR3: TGTGCCAGCAAATGGTCTGGAGAGAACACTGAAGCTTTCTTT. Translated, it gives CASKWSGENTEAFF.

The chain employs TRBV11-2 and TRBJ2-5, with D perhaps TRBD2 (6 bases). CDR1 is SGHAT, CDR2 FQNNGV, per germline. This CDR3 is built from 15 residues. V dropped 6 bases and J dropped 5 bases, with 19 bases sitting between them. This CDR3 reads CASRPTWGVAETQYF. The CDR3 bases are TGTGCCAGCAGACCTACCTGGGGGGTAGCCGAGACCCAGTACTTC.

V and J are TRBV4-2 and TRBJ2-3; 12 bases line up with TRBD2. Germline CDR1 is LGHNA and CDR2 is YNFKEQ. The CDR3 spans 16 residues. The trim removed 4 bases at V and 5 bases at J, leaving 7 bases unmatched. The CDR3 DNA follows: TGTGCCAGCAGCCGGCCAGGACTAGCGGGGAGAGATACGCAGTATTTT. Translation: CASSRPGLAGRDTQYF.

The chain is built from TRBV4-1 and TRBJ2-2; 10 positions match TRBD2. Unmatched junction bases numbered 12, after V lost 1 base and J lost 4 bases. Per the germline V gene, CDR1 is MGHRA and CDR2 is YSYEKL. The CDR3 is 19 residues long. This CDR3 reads CASSQGPTRERGGTGELFF. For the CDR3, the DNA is TGCGCCAGCAGCCAAGGACCAACCCGCGAGCGGGGGGGCACCGGGGAGCTGTTTTTT.

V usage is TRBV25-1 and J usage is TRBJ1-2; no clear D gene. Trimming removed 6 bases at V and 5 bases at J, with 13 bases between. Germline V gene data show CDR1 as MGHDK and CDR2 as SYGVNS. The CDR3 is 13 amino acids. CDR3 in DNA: TGTGCCAGCAGCCCCGCGGCCGATTATGGCTACACCTTC. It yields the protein CASSPAADYGYTF.

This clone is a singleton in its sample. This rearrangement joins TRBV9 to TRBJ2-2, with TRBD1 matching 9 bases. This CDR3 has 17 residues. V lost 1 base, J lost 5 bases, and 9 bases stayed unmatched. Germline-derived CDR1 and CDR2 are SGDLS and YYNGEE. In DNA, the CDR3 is TGTGCCAGCAGCGTATCCGCACAGGGGGCGGGTACCGGGGAGCTGTTTTTT. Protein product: CASSVSAQGAGTGELFF.

The CDR3 DNA reads TGTGCCAGCAGCTTATTCCGAGGGATAATCGGTGTCGGGGAGCTGTTTTTT. This encodes CASSLFRGIIGVGELFF. This chain uses TRBV11-2 with TRBJ2-2, with D possibly matching TRBD2 (5 bases). Per the germline V gene, CDR1 is SGHAT and CDR2 is FQNNGV. V was pared by 2 bases and J by 7 bases, with 20 bases between. The CDR3 length is 17 residues.

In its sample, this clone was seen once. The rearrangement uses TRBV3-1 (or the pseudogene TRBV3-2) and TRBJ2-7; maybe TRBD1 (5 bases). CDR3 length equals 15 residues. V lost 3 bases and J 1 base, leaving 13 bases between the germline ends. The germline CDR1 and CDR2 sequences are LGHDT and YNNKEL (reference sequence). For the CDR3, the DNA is TGTGCCAGCAGCCACGACAGTCACCCATCCTACGAGCAGTACTTC. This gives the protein CASSHDSHPSYEQYF.

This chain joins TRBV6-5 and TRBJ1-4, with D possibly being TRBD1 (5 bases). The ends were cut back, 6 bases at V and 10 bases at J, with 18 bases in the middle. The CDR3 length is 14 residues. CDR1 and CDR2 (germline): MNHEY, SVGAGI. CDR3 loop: CASSPREGGGKLFF. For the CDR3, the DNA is TGTGCCAGCAGCCCCCGGGAGGGTGGGGGAAAACTGTTTTTT.

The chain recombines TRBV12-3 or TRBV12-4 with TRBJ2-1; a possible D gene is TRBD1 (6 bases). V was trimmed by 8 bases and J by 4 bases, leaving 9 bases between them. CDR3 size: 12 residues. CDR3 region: CASGGGYNEQFF. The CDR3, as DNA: TGTGCCAGCGGGGGCGGATACAATGAGCAGTTCTTC.

CDR3 sequence reads: CASVGGNTDTQYF. CDR3 DNA: TGTGCCAGCGTTGGGGGGAACACAGATACGCAGTATTTT. This chain links TRBV2 with TRBJ2-3; D is possibly TRBD2 (6 bases). Looked up from germline, CDR1 is SNHLY and CDR2 is FYNNEI. This CDR3 comprises 13 residues. Trimming took 8 bases from V and 2 from J, leaving 11 bases between them.

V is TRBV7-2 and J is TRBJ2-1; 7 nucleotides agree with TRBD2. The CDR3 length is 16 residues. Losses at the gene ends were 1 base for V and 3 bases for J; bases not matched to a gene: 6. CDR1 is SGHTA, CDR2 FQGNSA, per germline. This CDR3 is CASSLGPAGLYNEQFF. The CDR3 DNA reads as TGTGCCAGCAGCTTAGGCCCAGCGGGGCTCTACAATGAGCAGTTCTTC.

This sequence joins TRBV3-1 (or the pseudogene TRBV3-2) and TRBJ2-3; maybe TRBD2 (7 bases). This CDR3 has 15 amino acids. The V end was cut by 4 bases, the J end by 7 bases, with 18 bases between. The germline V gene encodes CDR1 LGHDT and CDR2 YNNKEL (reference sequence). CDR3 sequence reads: CASSLGRGNSYTQYF. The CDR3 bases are TGTGCCAGCAGCCTGGGGAGGGGGAACTCATATACGCAGTATTTT.

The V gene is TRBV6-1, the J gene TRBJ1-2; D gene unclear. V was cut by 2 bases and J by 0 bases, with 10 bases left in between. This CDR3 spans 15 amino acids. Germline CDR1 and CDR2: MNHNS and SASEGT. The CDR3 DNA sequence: TGTGCCAGCAGTGAATGGCGAGGTTCTAACTATGGCTACACCTTC. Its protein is CASSEWRGSNYGYTF.

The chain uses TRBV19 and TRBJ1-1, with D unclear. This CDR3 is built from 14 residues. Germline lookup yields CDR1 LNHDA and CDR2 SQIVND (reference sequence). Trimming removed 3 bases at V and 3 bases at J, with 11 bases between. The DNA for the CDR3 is TGTGCCAGTAGTATCGAAGCGTGGGACACTGAAGCTTTCTTT. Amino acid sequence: CASSIEAWDTEAFF.

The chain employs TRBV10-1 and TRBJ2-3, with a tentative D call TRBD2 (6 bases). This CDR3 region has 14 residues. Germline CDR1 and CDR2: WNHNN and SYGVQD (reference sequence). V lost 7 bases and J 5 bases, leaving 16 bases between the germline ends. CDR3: CASMGTEPGDTQYF. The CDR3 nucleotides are TGCGCCAGCATGGGGACTGAACCGGGAGATACGCAGTATTTT.

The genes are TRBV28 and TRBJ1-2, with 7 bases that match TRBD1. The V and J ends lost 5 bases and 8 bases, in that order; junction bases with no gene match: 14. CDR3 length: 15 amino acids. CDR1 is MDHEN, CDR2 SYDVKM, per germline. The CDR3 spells CASSRFQQGTRGYTF. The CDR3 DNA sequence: TGTGCCAGCAGTCGGTTTCAACAGGGGACCCGAGGCTACACCTTC.

CDR3: CASKPGQVTGKPQHF. In DNA, the CDR3 is TGTGCCAGTAAACCGGGACAGGTAACGGGTAAGCCCCAGCATTTT. The chain employs TRBV19 and TRBJ1-5, with 8 bases lining up with TRBD1. Looked up from germline, CDR1 is LNHDA and CDR2 is SQIVND (reference sequence). After removal of 7 bases from V and 8 bases from J, the junction contained 13 bases not matched to a gene. This CDR3 contains 15 residues.

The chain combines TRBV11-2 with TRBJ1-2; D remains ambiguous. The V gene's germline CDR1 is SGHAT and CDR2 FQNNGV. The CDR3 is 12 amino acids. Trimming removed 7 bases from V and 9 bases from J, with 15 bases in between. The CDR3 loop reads CASTPLSGRYTF. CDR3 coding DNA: TGTGCCAGCACCCCCCTGAGCGGGCGCTACACCTTC.

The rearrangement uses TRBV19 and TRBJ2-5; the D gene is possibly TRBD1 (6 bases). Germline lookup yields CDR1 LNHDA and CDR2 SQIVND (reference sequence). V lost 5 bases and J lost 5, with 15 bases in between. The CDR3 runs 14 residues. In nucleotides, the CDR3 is TGTGCCAGTAGTCCTTACAGGGATGGGGAGACCCAGTACTTC. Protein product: CASSPYRDGETQYF.

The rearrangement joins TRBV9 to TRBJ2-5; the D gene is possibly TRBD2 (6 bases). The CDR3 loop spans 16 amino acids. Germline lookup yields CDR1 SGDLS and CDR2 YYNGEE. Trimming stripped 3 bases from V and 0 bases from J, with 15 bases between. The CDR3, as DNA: TGTGCCAGCAGCGCCGGGGGTAGCCCGTACCAAGAGACCCAGTACTTC. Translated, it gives CASSAGGSPYQETQYF. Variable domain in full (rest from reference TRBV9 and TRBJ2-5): DSGVTQTPKHLITATGQRVTLRCSPRSGDLSVYWYQQSLDQGLQFLIQYYNGEERAKGNILERFSAQQFPDLHSELNLSSLELGDSALYFCASSAGGSPYQETQYFGPGTRLLVL.

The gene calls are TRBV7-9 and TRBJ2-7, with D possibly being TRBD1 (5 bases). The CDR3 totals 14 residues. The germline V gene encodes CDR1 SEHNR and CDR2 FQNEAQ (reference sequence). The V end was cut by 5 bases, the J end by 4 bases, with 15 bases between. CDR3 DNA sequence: TGTGCCAGCAGCACCCCGAGCAGGGCGTACGAGCAGTACTTC. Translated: CASSTPSRAYEQYF.

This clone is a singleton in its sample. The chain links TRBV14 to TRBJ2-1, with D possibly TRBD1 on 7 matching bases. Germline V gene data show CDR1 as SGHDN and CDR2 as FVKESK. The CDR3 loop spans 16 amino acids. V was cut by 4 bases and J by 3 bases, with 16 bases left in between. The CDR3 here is CASSRGTETYYNEQFF. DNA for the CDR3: TGTGCCAGCAGCCGCGGGACAGAGACCTACTACAATGAGCAGTTCTTC.

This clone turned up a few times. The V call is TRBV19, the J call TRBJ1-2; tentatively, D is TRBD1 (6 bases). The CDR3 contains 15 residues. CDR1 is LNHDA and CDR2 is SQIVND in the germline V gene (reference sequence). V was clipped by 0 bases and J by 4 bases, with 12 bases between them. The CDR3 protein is CASSIDPRTAYGYTF. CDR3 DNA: TGTGCCAGTAGTATAGATCCTAGGACAGCCTATGGCTACACCTTC.

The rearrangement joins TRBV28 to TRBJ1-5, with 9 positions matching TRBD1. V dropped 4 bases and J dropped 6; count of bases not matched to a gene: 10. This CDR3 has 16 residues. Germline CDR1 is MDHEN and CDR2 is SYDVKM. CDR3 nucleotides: TGTGCCAGCAGTTCCCTAGGACAGGGGAGAGGTCAGCCCCAGCATTTT. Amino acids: CASSSLGQGRGQPQHF.

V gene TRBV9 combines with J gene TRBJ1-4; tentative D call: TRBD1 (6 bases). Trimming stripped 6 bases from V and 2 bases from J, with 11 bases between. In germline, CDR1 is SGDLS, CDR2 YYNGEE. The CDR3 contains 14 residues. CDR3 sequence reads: CASTDRSTNEKLFF. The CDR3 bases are TGTGCCAGCACCGACAGGTCGACTAATGAAAAACTGTTTTTT.

In nucleotides, the CDR3 is TGTGCCAGCGCCCAGGGTAGCAATCAGCCCCAGCATTTT. Residues: CASAQGSNQPQHF. The genes are TRBV27 and TRBJ1-5; maybe TRBD1 (5 bases). Germline loops: CDR1 MNHEY, CDR2 SMNVEV (reference sequence). This CDR3 comprises 13 residues. V was clipped by 8 bases and J by 0 bases, with 8 bases between them.

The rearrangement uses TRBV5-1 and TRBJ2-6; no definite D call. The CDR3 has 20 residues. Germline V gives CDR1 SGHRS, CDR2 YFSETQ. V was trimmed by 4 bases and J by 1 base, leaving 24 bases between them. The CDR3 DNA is TGCGCCAGCAGCCCCGGAACCTTGGCAGGCTTCCCATCTGGGGCCAACGTCCTGACTTTC. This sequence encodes CASSPGTLAGFPSGANVLTF.

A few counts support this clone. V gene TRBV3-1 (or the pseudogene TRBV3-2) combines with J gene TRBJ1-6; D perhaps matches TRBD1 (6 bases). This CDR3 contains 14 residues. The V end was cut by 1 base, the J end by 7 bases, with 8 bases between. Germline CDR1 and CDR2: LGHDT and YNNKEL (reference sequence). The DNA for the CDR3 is TGTGCCAGCAGCCAAGTTCAGGGGAATTCACCCCTCCACTTT. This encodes CASSQVQGNSPLHF.

In nucleotides, the CDR3 is TGTGCCAGCAGCCAAGATCGCGGCACGAGTTATGGCTACACCTTC. This sequence encodes CASSQDRGTSYGYTF. This chain uses TRBV3-1 (or the pseudogene TRBV3-2) with TRBJ1-2; no reliable D call. Trimming left V 0 bases short and J 5 bases short, with 13 bases between. CDR3 length: 15 residues. The germline gives CDR1 LGHDT, CDR2 YNNKEL (reference sequence).

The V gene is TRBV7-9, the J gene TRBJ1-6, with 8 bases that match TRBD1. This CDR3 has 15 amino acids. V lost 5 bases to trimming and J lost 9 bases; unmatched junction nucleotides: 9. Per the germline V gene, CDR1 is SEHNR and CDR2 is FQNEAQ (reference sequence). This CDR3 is CASSVDRDFGSPLHF. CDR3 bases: TGTGCCAGCAGCGTGGACAGGGACTTTGGTTCACCCCTCCACTTT.

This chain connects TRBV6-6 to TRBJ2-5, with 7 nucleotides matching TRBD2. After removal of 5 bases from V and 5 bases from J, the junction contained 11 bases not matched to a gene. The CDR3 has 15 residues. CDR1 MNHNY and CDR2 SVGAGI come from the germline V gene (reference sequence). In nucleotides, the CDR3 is TGTGCCAGCAGTCCAGATAGACTAGCCAGGGAGACCCAGTACTTC. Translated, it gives CASSPDRLARETQYF.